These T cell receptor beta chains were read from a single sample in a study of OX40 agonist ivuxolimab in advanced cancers. Profiling relied on immunoSEQ multiplex PCR, and the TCRdb table lists in-frame clones only, not all of them. Here the sample spans tens of thousands of clones, around nine tenths being singletons. The input for sequencing was CD4+ or CD8+ T cells sorted from blood, taken in a trial of the OX40 agonist ivuxolimab. These receptors all come from an adult with an advanced solid tumor such as melanoma, head and neck, liver or kidney cancer. Each CDR3 is given with its conserved first and last residue. D genes are given only for firm matches. Some rows mark clone size as missing; the rest say once, few, many or name a class of expanded clone.

J gene | clone size | V gene | D gene | CDR3 protein | CDR3 DNA
TRBJ2-7 | - | TRBV18 | - | CASSPGRGTYEQYF | TGTGCCAGCTCACCTGGCCGGGGGACCTACGAGCAGTACTTC
TRBJ1-5 | few | TRBV15 | - | CATSRRDTQPQHF | TGTGCCACCAGCAGGAGGGACACACAGCCCCAGCATTTT
TRBJ1-5 | - | TRBV5-1 | TRBD1 | CASSPGQVNQPQHF | TGCGCCAGCAGCCCGGGACAGGTCAATCAGCCCCAGCATTTT
TRBJ2-5 | - | TRBV28 | - | CASSTGVQETQYF | TGTGCCAGCAGTACAGGCGTCCAAGAGACCCAGTACTTC
TRBJ2-7 | - | TRBV5-1 | TRBD1 | CASRGTGIIYEQYF | TGCGCCAGCAGGGGGACAGGGATAATCTACGAGCAGTACTTC
TRBJ2-7 | - | TRBV6-6 | - | CASRRSSEQQYF | TGTGCCAGCAGGAGGAGCTCAGAACAGCAGTACTTC
TRBJ1-4 | - | TRBV7-2 | - | CASSFFNHEKLFF | TGTGCCAGCAGCTTTTTCAACCATGAAAAACTGTTTTTT
TRBJ2-1 | - | TRBV28 | TRBD1 | CASSYRGPYNEQFF | TGTGCCAGCAGTTACAGGGGCCCTTACAATGAGCAGTTCTTC
TRBJ2-3 | - | TRBV6-5 | TRBD1 | CASSYRQGTDTQYF | TGTGCCAGCAGTTACCGACAGGGGACAGATACGCAGTATTTT
TRBJ1-3 | - | TRBV7-8 | - | CASSPGQGNTIYF | TGTGCCAGCAGCCCTGGGCAGGGAAACACCATATATTTT
TRBJ1-2 | - | TRBV6-1 | - | CASSSLGQGLARYTF | TGTGCCAGCAGTTCGTTGGGTCAGGGGCTAGCGCGCTACACCTTC
TRBJ1-4 | once | TRBV25-1 | - | CASSAGANEKLFF | TGTGCCAGCAGTGCAGGTGCTAATGAAAAACTGTTTTTT
TRBJ2-7 | once | TRBV7-2 | - | CASSRTLGGRGEQYF | TGTGCCAGCAGCCGAACCCTGGGGGGGCGAGGGGAGCAGTACTTC
TRBJ1-2 | - | TRBV15 | TRBD1 | CATSRDLGTGALGRYGYTF | TGTGCCACCAGCAGAGATTTAGGAACAGGGGCGCTGGGTCGCTATGGCTACACCTTC
TRBJ2-3 | - | TRBV5-1 | TRBD2 | CASSLASGASTDTQYF | TGCGCCAGCAGCTTAGCTAGCGGGGCCAGCACAGATACGCAGTATTTT
TRBJ2-3 | - | TRBV19 | - | CASGLSLASTDTQYF | TGTGCCAGTGGTCTCAGTCTAGCTAGCACAGATACGCAGTATTTT
TRBJ2-5 | once | TRBV7-3 | - | CASSLTALSQETQYF | TGTGCCAGCAGCTTAACAGCCCTTAGCCAAGAGACCCAGTACTTC
TRBJ2-2 | few | TRBV9 | TRBD1 | CASSVGQGVGGELFF | TGTGCCAGCAGCGTAGGACAGGGTGTAGGAGGGGAGCTGTTTTTT